Presented here are 7 T cell receptor beta chains from one specimen sequenced in a study of radiotherapy plus CTLA-4 blockade in lung cancer. Generated by immunoSEQ multiplex PCR, the TCRdb table keeps only in-frame clones and is missing some. The data show around 99,000 clones, with around 88% seen just once and 4.5% to 6% held by the top ten. This specimen consisted of peripheral blood, obtained from a patient treated with radiotherapy plus ipilimumab. These receptors were collected from a human donor with non-small cell lung cancer that progressed on radiotherapy plus ipilimumab.

The chain couples TRBV18 to TRBJ2-7; 9 positions agree with TRBD2. CDR3 length equals 15 residues. Germline V CDR1 and CDR2: KGHSH, LQKENI. Trimming at V came to 1 base and at J to 5 bases, leaving 6 bases not matched to a gene. The CDR3, as DNA: TGTGCCAGCTCACCACGGGCGGGAGGGCCCCACGAGCAGTACTTC. It yields the protein CASSPRAGGPHEQYF. The entire variable domain, with the rest obtained from reference TRBV18 and TRBJ2-7, is as follows: NAGVMQNPRHLVRRRGQEARLRCSPMKGHSHVYWYRQLPEEGLKFMVYLQKENIIDESGMPKERFSAEFPKEGPSILRIQQVVRGDSAAYFCASSPRAGGPHEQYFGPGTRLTVT.

In this sample, this clone turned up a few times. One end of the junction is discordant with germline, which a read error may explain. The chain is built from TRBV7-9 and TRBJ1-3; D call uncertain. The CDR3 runs to 17 residues. CDR1 is SEHNR and CDR2 is FQNEAQ in the germline V gene (reference sequence). CDR3 loop: CASSLAGRTPTGQNPGF. CDR3 coding DNA: TGTGCCAGCAGCTTAGCGGGTAGGACGCCAACCGGGCAAAACCCAGGTTTT.

The chain carries TRBV10-3 and TRBJ1-1, with D uncertain. Trimming left V 4 bases short and J 0 bases short, with 9 bases between. This CDR3 contains 14 residues. Germline CDR1 reads ENHRY; CDR2 reads SYGVKD. The CDR3 here is CAISAGQMNTEAFF. DNA for the CDR3: TGTGCCATCAGTGCTGGGCAGATGAACACTGAAGCTTTCTTT.

V and J are TRBV9 and TRBJ2-5; D ambiguous. Germline CDR1 SGDLS, CDR2 YYNGEE. The V and J ends lost 0 bases and 2 bases respectively, with 17 bases between them. This CDR3 is 17 amino acids long. The CDR3 region is CASSVDARNTRQETQYF. CDR3 DNA sequence: TGTGCCAGCAGCGTAGACGCCCGTAACACAAGACAAGAGACCCAGTACTTC.

This clone was seen only a few times. The genes are TRBV6-1 and TRBJ2-5; 9 bases match TRBD2. This CDR3 comprises 14 residues. V lost 2 bases to trimming and J lost 5 bases; unmatched junction nucleotides: 3. From germline, CDR1 is MNHNS and CDR2 SASEGT. The CDR3 DNA reads as TGTGCCAGCAGTGAAACTAGCGGGCGGGAGACCCAGTACTTC. Amino acid sequence: CASSETSGRETQYF.

The CDR3 DNA is TGTGCCAGCAGTTATGGTGGCGGAGGGGCCAACGTCCTGACTTTC. Translating gives CASSYGGGGANVLTF. The chain uses TRBV6-5 and TRBJ2-6; the D is unclear. CDR3 length: 15 residues. CDR1 and CDR2 from the germline V gene are MNHEY and SVGAGI. Trimming shortened V by 3 bases and J by 4 bases, and 10 bases separated the two germline ends.

CDR3 sequence (DNA): TGTGCCAGCAGCTTAACAGGGGTGGACAATGAGCAGTTCTTC. This sequence encodes CASSLTGVDNEQFF. The chain links TRBV11-3 to TRBJ2-1; TRBD1 matches 7 bases. The junction had 3 bases not matched to a gene; V was cut back by 2 bases and J by 5 bases. Germline lookup yields CDR1 SGHNT and CDR2 YENEEA. The CDR3 contains 14 residues.